The 27 T cell receptor beta chains listed next were all sequenced from one sample in a study of T cell changes during pregnancy in multiple sclerosis. Data came from immunoSEQ multiplex PCR; TCRdb stores just in-frame clones and leaves some out. The sample includes tens of thousands of clones, approximately 94% seen only once; the top ten take just over 2.5%. The material sequenced was CD8+ T cells from peripheral blood mononuclear cells, taken after pregnancy. The source is a female donor with multiple sclerosis, enrolled in a pregnancy study.

The chain links TRBV4-1 to TRBJ2-1, with D perhaps TRBD2 (5 bases). The CDR3 has 13 amino acids. Trimming stripped 4 bases from V and 6 bases from J, with 10 bases between. Looked up from germline, CDR1 is MGHRA and CDR2 is YSYEKL. The CDR3 coding sequence is TGCGCCAGCAGCCTGACCGGGGTCAATGAGCAGTTCTTC. Protein product: CASSLTGVNEQFF.

The J gene is TRBJ1-5, the V gene TRBV5-1, with D hard to call. Between the trimmed V and J ends, which lost 3 bases and 2 bases, there was a span of 6 bases. Germline V gene data show CDR1 as SGHRS and CDR2 as YFSETQ. This CDR3 spans 13 amino acids. CDR3 DNA sequence: TGCGCCAGCAGCTACCTAGGCAATCAGCCCCAGCATTTT. This codes for CASSYLGNQPQHF.

The CDR3: CASSLGTGVTEAFF. The DNA of the CDR3 is TGTGCCAGCAGCCTGGGGACAGGGGTCACTGAAGCTTTCTTT. This chain joins TRBV13 and TRBJ1-1; TRBD1 matches at 10 bases. Germline CDR1 reads PRHDT; CDR2 reads FYEKMQ (reference sequence). The V gene end was trimmed by 5 bases and the J gene end by 4 bases; junction bases not matched to a gene: 4. This CDR3 is built from 14 residues. Together with reference TRBV13 and TRBJ1-1, the CDR3 gives the full variable domain: AAGVIQSPRHLIKEKRETATLKCYPIPRHDTVYWYQQGPGQDPQFLISFYEKMQSDKGSIPDRFSAQQFSDYHSELNMSSLELGDSALYFCASSLGTGVTEAFFGQGTRLTVV.

This clone came up once. The chain is built from TRBV14 and TRBJ2-7; TRBD2 aligns across 7 bases. Unmatched junction bases numbered 7, after V lost 2 bases and J lost 3 bases. There are 15 residues in the CDR3. CDR1 is SGHDN and CDR2 is FVKESK in the germline V gene. CDR3 nucleotide sequence: TGTGCCAGCAGCCAAAACGAGCGGGGTCTCTACGAGCAGTACTTC. Residues: CASSQNERGLYEQYF.

The CDR3 region has the DNA TGTGCCAGCAGCTCGGGACTAGGGAGGGGCGATGAGCAGTTCTTC. Encoded protein: CASSSGLGRGDEQFF. The chain has TRBV7-7 and TRBJ2-1; 8 bases agree with TRBD2. Unmatched junction bases numbered 10, after V lost 4 bases and J lost 8 bases. The CDR3 is 15 residues long. Germline CDR1 is SSHAT and CDR2 is FNYEAQ (reference sequence).

The chain recombines TRBV7-9 with TRBJ2-1, with 15 bases aligning to TRBD2. The germline CDR1 and CDR2 sequences are SEHNR and FQNEAQ (reference sequence). The V gene end was trimmed by 4 bases and the J gene end by 9 bases; junction bases not matched to a gene: 7. The CDR3 has 16 residues. The CDR3 region is CASSSGLAGGGGEQFF. The CDR3 coding sequence is TGTGCCAGCAGCTCGGGACTAGCGGGAGGAGGGGGTGAGCAGTTCTTC. The full variable domain, its missing parts supplied by reference TRBV7-9 and TRBJ2-1, is DTGVSQNPRHKITKRGQNVTFRCDPISEHNRLYWYRQTLGQGPEFLTYFQNEAQLEKSRLLSDRFSAERPKGSFSTLEIQRTEQGDSAMYLCASSSGLAGGGGEQFFGPGTRLTVL.

This clone was picked up one time. The J gene is TRBJ1-1, the V gene TRBV7-9; D is unclear. V was shortened by 2 bases and J by 3 bases, with 4 bases between the two germline ends. The CDR3 has 12 residues. Germline V CDR1 and CDR2: SEHNR, FQNEAQ (reference sequence). The CDR3 nucleotides read TGTGCCAGCAGCTTAACTGACACTGAAGCTTTCTTT. The encoded protein is CASSLTDTEAFF.

This chain joins TRBV27 and TRBJ2-2; D possibly corresponds to TRBD2 (6 bases). The germline V gene has CDR1 MNHEY and CDR2 SMNVEV (reference sequence). V lost 2 bases and J lost 9, with 7 bases in between. The CDR3 runs to 12 residues. For the CDR3, the DNA is TGTGCCAGCAGTTTAGGGGGGAGGGAGCTGTTTTTT. Translation gives CASSLGGRELFF.

The CDR3 DNA reads TGTGCCTGGAGTCAGGGACTAGCCAATGAGCAGTTCTTC. Its translation: CAWSQGLANEQFF. The chain is built from TRBV30 and TRBJ2-1; 9 bases align to TRBD2. The CDR3 length is 13 residues. V lost 2 bases, J lost 6 bases, and 2 bases stayed unmatched. In germline, CDR1 is GTSNPN, CDR2 SVGIG (reference sequence). Supplemented by reference TRBV30 and TRBJ2-1, the full variable domain reads SQTIHQWPATLVQPVGSPLSLECTVEGTSNPNLYWYRQAAGRGLQLLFYSVGIGQISSEVPQNLSASRPQDRQFILSSKKLLLSDSGFYLCAWSQGLANEQFFGPGTRLTVL.

The V gene is TRBV11-2, the J gene TRBJ2-7, with D possibly being TRBD2 (5 bases). V was clipped by 0 bases and J by 3 bases, with 9 bases between them. Germline values: CDR1 SGHAT, CDR2 FQNNGV. The CDR3 is made up of 14 amino acids. The CDR3 DNA reads TGTGCCAGCAGCTTAGAGTCGGGATTCTACGAGCAGTACTTC. Protein: CASSLESGFYEQYF. Full variable domain (outside the CDR3, taken from reference TRBV11-2 and TRBJ2-7): EAGVAQSPRYKIIEKRQSVAFWCNPISGHATLYWYQQILGQGPKLLIQFQNNGVVDDSQLPKDRFSAERLKGVDSTLKIQPAKLEDSAVYLCASSLESGFYEQYFGPGTRLTVT.

The chain employs TRBV4-1 and TRBJ1-1; the D is unclear. Germline CDR1 is MGHRA and CDR2 is YSYEKL. The CDR3 totals 15 residues. V shed 1 base and J shed 0 bases, with 9 bases lying between them. CDR3 coding DNA: TGCGCCAGCAGCCAAGGCCCGGGGATGAACACTGAAGCTTTCTTT. Protein sequence: CASSQGPGMNTEAFF.

The rearrangement links TRBV9 to TRBJ2-2; 8 bases agree with TRBD2. Germline CDR1 is SGDLS and CDR2 is YYNGEE. Trimming at V came to 3 bases and at J to 4 bases, leaving 2 bases not matched to a gene. This CDR3 has 14 amino acids. The CDR3 DNA is TGTGCCAGCAGCGGTAGCGGGGCCACCGGGGAGCTGTTTTTT. Translation gives CASSGSGATGELFF.

This rearrangement joins TRBV7-6 to TRBJ1-1, with 8 bases that match TRBD1. J was trimmed by 1 base and V by 0 bases; bases with no gene match: 7. Per germline, CDR1 SGHVS and CDR2 FNYEAQ. The CDR3 length is 17 residues. CDR3 amino acids: CASSLALTGQGNTEAFF. CDR3 coding DNA: TGTGCCAGCAGCTTAGCGCTAACAGGACAGGGGAACACTGAAGCTTTCTTT.

This clone has just one count. The chain uses TRBV4-1 and TRBJ1-1; the D gene is possibly TRBD1 (5 bases). V was pared by 1 base and J by 3 bases, with 15 bases between. This CDR3 is 16 amino acids long. Germline CDR1 MGHRA, CDR2 YSYEKL. The CDR3 sequence: CASSQGWGQGDTEAFF. The DNA of the CDR3 is TGCGCCAGCAGCCAAGGTTGGGGTCAGGGCGACACTGAAGCTTTCTTT.

This clone appeared once. The V call is TRBV28, the J call TRBJ1-2; the D is unclear. The V end lost 3 bases, the J end lost 1 base, and 6 bases lay between the germline ends. The CDR3 extends over 13 amino acids. Germline assignment: CDR1 MDHEN and CDR2 SYDVKM. CDR3 sequence (DNA): TGTGCCAGCAGTTTCACGGTTAACTATGGCTACACCTTC. Amino acids: CASSFTVNYGYTF.

This clone appeared many times. For the CDR3, the DNA is TGTGCCAGCAGCTTTTCTAGCGGGAGTTTTAGCGACGAGCAGTACTTC. Encoded protein: CASSFSSGSFSDEQYF. This sequence joins TRBV5-4 and TRBJ2-7; TRBD2 matches 10 bases. This CDR3 is built from 16 residues. Looked up from germline, CDR1 is SGHNT and CDR2 is YYREEE (reference sequence). V lost 2 bases and J lost 5; bases outside the gene matches: 10.

This clone was found once. This rearrangement joins TRBV30 to TRBJ2-7, with D maybe TRBD2 (5 bases). Germline CDR1 reads GTSNPN; CDR2 reads SVGIG (reference sequence). The CDR3 consists of 13 residues. V shed 1 base and J shed 0 bases, with 7 bases lying between them. CDR3 protein: CAWSEAASYEQYF. CDR3 sequence (DNA): TGTGCCTGGAGTGAAGCGGCCTCCTACGAGCAGTACTTC.

V usage is TRBV2 and J usage is TRBJ2-1; a possible D gene is TRBD2 (5 bases). The V gene lost 8 bases and the J gene lost 9 bases, with 17 bases spanning the gap. CDR3 size: 13 residues. Germline V gene data show CDR1 as SNHLY and CDR2 as FYNNEI. CDR3 sequence reads: CASAPGEGGEQFF. The CDR3 bases are TGTGCCAGCGCCCCCGGGGAAGGAGGTGAGCAGTTCTTC.

The V gene is TRBV4-1, the J gene TRBJ2-1; 8 bases agree with TRBD2. This CDR3 has 15 amino acids. Germline assignment: CDR1 MGHRA and CDR2 YSYEKL. J was trimmed by 8 bases and V by 0 bases; bases with no gene match: 6. Here the CDR3 reads CASSQDPGGRDEQFF. CDR3 nucleotide sequence: TGCGCCAGCAGCCAAGATCCGGGAGGGCGGGATGAGCAGTTCTTC.

The rearrangement joins TRBV18 to TRBJ2-5; 12 bases fit TRBD1. Germline CDR1 reads KGHSH; CDR2 reads LQKENI. The V gene end was trimmed by 3 bases and the J gene end by 1 base; junction bases not matched to a gene: 9. The CDR3 totals 18 residues. CDR3: CASSPGTGGDFFQETQYF. The CDR3 DNA follows: TGTGCCAGCTCACCCGGGACAGGGGGCGATTTTTTCCAAGAGACCCAGTACTTC.

The chain is built from TRBV10-3 and TRBJ2-7, with 8 bases fitting TRBD1. V shed 8 bases, J shed 5 bases, and the junction held 8 bases outside the gene matches. Germline V gives CDR1 ENHRY, CDR2 SYGVKD. The length of the CDR3 is 13 residues. The chain's CDR3 is CAIRGQGIDEQYF. CDR3 DNA: TGTGCCATCCGAGGACAGGGAATCGACGAGCAGTACTTC.

The chain links TRBV19 to TRBJ2-7, with TRBD1 matching 8 bases. This CDR3 region has 15 residues. J lost 4 bases, V lost 5 bases, and 10 bases had no gene match. Germline assignment: CDR1 LNHDA and CDR2 SQIVND (reference sequence). The DNA for the CDR3 is TGTGCCAGTAGTCCAGGACAGGGCTTGAGATACGAGCAGTACTTC. The encoded protein is CASSPGQGLRYEQYF.

The V call is TRBV9, the J call TRBJ1-2, with 11 nucleotides matching TRBD1. The CDR3 contains 18 residues. The V segment lost 3 bases and the J segment 3 bases; nucleotides outside the gene matches: 13. The V gene's germline CDR1 is SGDLS and CDR2 YYNGEE. CDR3 in amino acids: CASSARPGQGEGDYGYTF. The CDR3 DNA reads TGTGCCAGCAGCGCAAGACCGGGACAGGGGGAGGGAGACTATGGCTACACCTTC.

The chain carries TRBV18 and TRBJ1-1; 7 bases map to TRBD1. J lost 8 bases, V lost 1 base, and 4 bases had no gene match. The CDR3 has 13 amino acids. From germline, CDR1 is KGHSH and CDR2 LQKENI. The CDR3 loop is CASSPREGAEAFF. CDR3 DNA: TGTGCCAGCTCACCACGAGAGGGGGCCGAAGCTTTCTTT.

The chain carries TRBV30 and TRBJ1-2, with D hard to call. Germline loops: CDR1 GTSNPN, CDR2 SVGIG (reference sequence). Trimming took 1 base from V and 8 from J, leaving 14 bases between them. The CDR3 consists of 13 residues. The CDR3 DNA reads TGTGCCTGGAGTGGGAGCTTAACTGGGGGCTACACCTTC. This gives the protein CAWSGSLTGGYTF.

The chain joins TRBV6-1 to TRBJ2-5; 9 nucleotides align to TRBD1. CDR1 is MNHNS and CDR2 is SASEGT in the germline V gene. This CDR3 has 15 residues. After removal of 3 bases from V and 3 bases from J, the junction contained 5 bases not matched to a gene. The CDR3 sequence is CASSEWTGEEETQYF. The CDR3 region has the DNA TGTGCCAGCAGTGAGTGGACAGGGGAGGAAGAGACCCAGTACTTC.

The genes are TRBV4-1 and TRBJ2-7, with a tentative D call TRBD1 (5 bases). The CDR3 is made up of 13 amino acids. Germline CDR1 reads MGHRA; CDR2 reads YSYEKL. Deletions cut 4 bases from V and 5 bases from J, with 12 bases between. This CDR3 is CASSPISGHEQYF. As DNA, the CDR3 is TGCGCCAGCAGCCCGATTTCAGGGCACGAGCAGTACTTC.